This is a list of T cell receptor beta chains from one sample in a study of blood T cell repertoires in COVID-19. Method: immunoSEQ multiplex PCR; TCRdb's copy keeps in-frame clones and lacks some. The data show around 300,000 clones, over 85% seen once. Specimen: PBMCs or T cells enriched from blood (not recorded which). These receptors were taken from a woman in her sixties who had recovered from COVID-19. Both conserved end residues are part of each CDR3. The order of the fields is clone size, D gene, V gene, J gene, CDR3 DNA, CDR3 protein. D genes are given only for firm matches. Rows may omit the clone size; those that give it use once, few, many or a size class.

clone size: NA
D gene: TRBD2
V gene: TRBV7-9
J gene: TRBJ2-2
CDR3 DNA: TGTGCCAGCAGCTTTAGCGGGAGTAGCACCGGGGAGCTGTTTTTT
CDR3 protein: CASSFSGSSTGELFF

clone size: NA
D gene: NA
V gene: TRBV19
J gene: TRBJ2-7
CDR3 DNA: TGTGCCAGTAGTATAGATCATCTTCGGTCCACCTACGAGCAGTACTTC
CDR3 protein: CASSIDHLRSTYEQYF

clone size: NA
D gene: NA
V gene: TRBV5-8
J gene: TRBJ1-2
CDR3 DNA: TGTGCCAGCAGCTTGGGAGGACAGTTATATGGCTACACCTTC
CDR3 protein: CASSLGGQLYGYTF

clone size: NA
D gene: TRBD1
V gene: TRBV25-1
J gene: TRBJ2-2
CDR3 DNA: TGTGCCAGCACCCCGAACAGGGGGAACACCGGGGAGCTGTTTTTT
CDR3 protein: CASTPNRGNTGELFF

clone size: once
D gene: NA
V gene: TRBV2
J gene: TRBJ1-1
CDR3 DNA: TGTGCCAGCAGCTCAGGGGTCGGCACTGAAGCTTTCTTT
CDR3 protein: CASSSGVGTEAFF

clone size: few
D gene: TRBD1
V gene: TRBV10-2
J gene: TRBJ2-7
CDR3 DNA: TGCGCCAGCCGAGGACAGGCCTACGAGCAGTACTTC
CDR3 protein: CASRGQAYEQYF

clone size: once
D gene: NA
V gene: TRBV25-1
J gene: TRBJ1-1
CDR3 DNA: TGTGCCAGCAGTAGAGGGCACCTGAACACTGAAGCTTTCTTT
CDR3 protein: CASSRGHLNTEAFF

clone size: NA
D gene: NA
V gene: TRBV6-1
J gene: TRBJ1-3
CDR3 DNA: TGTGCCAGCAGTGAAAATCTGGCAGGAGGTGGAAACACCATATATTTT
CDR3 protein: CASSENLAGGGNTIYF

clone size: NA
D gene: NA
V gene: TRBV21-1
J gene: TRBJ1-5
CDR3 DNA: TGTGCCAGCACCCCAAAGGGAGGGATTCAGCCCCAGCATTTT
CDR3 protein: CASTPKGGIQPQHF

clone size: NA
D gene: TRBD2
V gene: TRBV7-3
J gene: TRBJ2-5
CDR3 DNA: TGTGCCAGCAGCTTCCAAAGCGGGGGGCAGGAGACCCAGTACTTC
CDR3 protein: CASSFQSGGQETQYF

clone size: NA
D gene: TRBD2
V gene: TRBV13
J gene: TRBJ2-7
CDR3 DNA: TGTGCCAGCAGCCCCTCCAGGACTAGCTACTCCTACGAGCAGTACTTC
CDR3 protein: CASSPSRTSYSYEQYF

clone size: NA
D gene: TRBD1
V gene: TRBV10-1
J gene: TRBJ1-6
CDR3 DNA: TGCGCCAGCAGTGAAAAGGGGGCGGTTCGTAATTCACCCCTCCACTTT
CDR3 protein: CASSEKGAVRNSPLHF

clone size: NA
D gene: TRBD2
V gene: TRBV15
J gene: TRBJ2-7
CDR3 DNA: TGTGCCACCAGCAGAGGGTCGCGGGAGGCGGGCGAGCAGTACTTC
CDR3 protein: CATSRGSREAGEQYF

clone size: few
D gene: TRBD1
V gene: TRBV10-2
J gene: TRBJ2-7
CDR3 DNA: TGCGCCAGCAGTGGGAGGATTCCCGGGACAGCGAACTACGAGCAGTACTTC
CDR3 protein: CASSGRIPGTANYEQYF

clone size: NA
D gene: NA
V gene: TRBV19
J gene: TRBJ1-1
CDR3 DNA: TGTGCCAGTAGGTTCGAGCCTTTCCTGAACACTGAAGCTTTCTTT
CDR3 protein: CASRFEPFLNTEAFF

clone size: NA
D gene: NA
V gene: TRBV28
J gene: TRBJ1-2
CDR3 DNA: TGTGCCAGCAGTTTAGGGGGCTACTATGGCTACACCTTC
CDR3 protein: CASSLGGYYGYTF

clone size: NA
D gene: NA
V gene: TRBV27
J gene: TRBJ2-3
CDR3 DNA: TGTGCCAGCAGTCTTTTAAGGCGGGACAGAGATTTCCCTAGCACAGATACGCAGTATTTT
CDR3 protein: CASSLLRRDRDFPSTDTQYF

clone size: NA
D gene: NA
V gene: TRBV5-4
J gene: TRBJ1-2
CDR3 DNA: TGTGCCAGCAGCTTGTCAGGGGTGGAGGGCTACACCTTC
CDR3 protein: CASSLSGVEGYTF

clone size: NA
D gene: TRBD2
V gene: TRBV3-1/TRBV3-2
J gene: TRBJ2-1
CDR3 DNA: TGTGCCAGCTCGGAGACTAGCGGGAGGAATGAGCAGTTCTTC
CDR3 protein: CASSETSGRNEQFF

clone size: NA
D gene: TRBD1
V gene: TRBV12-3/TRBV12-4
J gene: TRBJ1-2
CDR3 DNA: TGTGCCAGCAATTACTACAGGGGGCTCGACTACACCTTC
CDR3 protein: CASNYYRGLDYTF

clone size: NA
D gene: NA
V gene: TRBV30
J gene: TRBJ1-2
CDR3 DNA: TGTGCCTGGAGTGTTTCAGAGGCTAACTATGGCTACACCTTC
CDR3 protein: CAWSVSEANYGYTF

clone size: NA
D gene: NA
V gene: TRBV18
J gene: TRBJ1-3
CDR3 DNA: TGTGCCAGCTCACCTCCATCGGGTGCGTCTGGAAACACCATATATTTT
CDR3 protein: CASSPPSGASGNTIYF

clone size: once
D gene: NA
V gene: TRBV5-1
J gene: TRBJ2-3
CDR3 DNA: TGCGCCAGCAGCCCTTTGTGGGCGGGGGCCGGCACAGATACGCAGTATTTT
CDR3 protein: CASSPLWAGAGTDTQYF

clone size: NA
D gene: NA
V gene: TRBV5-1
J gene: TRBJ1-4
CDR3 DNA: TGCGCCAGCAGACGGACAGCAACTAATGAAAAACTGTTTTTT
CDR3 protein: CASRRTATNEKLFF

clone size: NA
D gene: TRBD1
V gene: TRBV3-1/TRBV3-2
J gene: TRBJ1-2
CDR3 DNA: TGTGCCAGCAGCCAAGTACCGGGACAGGGGGCATCTGGCTACACCTTC
CDR3 protein: CASSQVPGQGASGYTF

clone size: NA
D gene: NA
V gene: TRBV4-1
J gene: TRBJ2-2
CDR3 DNA: TGCGCCAGCAGCCACTTTTCGGGGTCGGACACCGGGGAGCTGTTTTTT
CDR3 protein: CASSHFSGSDTGELFF

clone size: NA
D gene: NA
V gene: TRBV2
J gene: TRBJ1-5
CDR3 DNA: TGTGCCAGCAGTGAAACGGGTAGCAATCAGCCCCAGCATTTT
CDR3 protein: CASSETGSNQPQHF

clone size: NA
D gene: NA
V gene: TRBV5-1
J gene: TRBJ1-1
CDR3 DNA: TGCGCCAGCAGCTTGGGGGGCATGAACACTGAAGCTTTCTTT
CDR3 protein: CASSLGGMNTEAFF

clone size: NA
D gene: NA
V gene: TRBV7-9
J gene: TRBJ1-2
CDR3 DNA: TGTGCCAGCAGCTTAGAGGCCCAGGCCTATGGCTACACCTTC
CDR3 protein: CASSLEAQAYGYTF

clone size: NA
D gene: TRBD2
V gene: TRBV12-3/TRBV12-4
J gene: TRBJ2-3
CDR3 DNA: TGTGCCAGCAGGAGCGGGACCACAGATACGCAGTATTTT
CDR3 protein: CASRSGTTDTQYF

clone size: NA
D gene: NA
V gene: TRBV11-2
J gene: TRBJ1-1
CDR3 DNA: TGTGCCAGCAGCTTAGCCAGGGCGTGGACTGAAGCTTTCTTT
CDR3 protein: CASSLARAWTEAFF

clone size: once
D gene: TRBD2
V gene: TRBV2
J gene: TRBJ2-3
CDR3 DNA: TGTGCCAGCAGTATAGCGGGAGTACGGGATACGCAGTATTTT
CDR3 protein: CASSIAGVRDTQYF

clone size: NA
D gene: NA
V gene: TRBV7-9
J gene: TRBJ2-7
CDR3 DNA: TGTGCCAGCAGCTTACGGGGTGGTGTGTACGAGCAGTACTTC
CDR3 protein: CASSLRGGVYEQYF

clone size: NA
D gene: TRBD1
V gene: TRBV28
J gene: TRBJ1-2
CDR3 DNA: TGTGCCAGCAGTTCAGGACAGGGTATCGGTGGCTACACCTTC
CDR3 protein: CASSSGQGIGGYTF

clone size: NA
D gene: NA
V gene: TRBV7-8
J gene: TRBJ1-2
CDR3 DNA: TGTGCCAGCAGCCTACCCTCCCAGGGTGGAACCTTC
CDR3 protein: CASSLPSQGGTF

clone size: NA
D gene: NA
V gene: TRBV7-3
J gene: TRBJ2-1
CDR3 DNA: TGTGCCAGCAGCTTAGGGCATCTCGACAATGAGCAGTTCTTC
CDR3 protein: CASSLGHLDNEQFF

clone size: NA
D gene: TRBD2
V gene: TRBV18
J gene: TRBJ2-5
CDR3 DNA: TGTGCCAGCTCACCAGATTCTAGCGGCCAAGAGACCCAGTACTTC
CDR3 protein: CASSPDSSGQETQYF

clone size: NA
D gene: TRBD1
V gene: TRBV7-2
J gene: TRBJ1-6
CDR3 DNA: TGTGCCAGCAGCTCCTGGACAGGCTATAATTCACCCCTCCACTTT
CDR3 protein: CASSSWTGYNSPLHF

clone size: NA
D gene: TRBD1
V gene: TRBV19
J gene: TRBJ2-7
CDR3 DNA: TGTGCCAGTAGTATGGGACAGGTCTCCTACGAGCAGTACTTC
CDR3 protein: CASSMGQVSYEQYF

clone size: NA
D gene: NA
V gene: TRBV7-8
J gene: TRBJ2-5
CDR3 DNA: TGTGCCAGCAGCTTGCCCAGGGGTTTTTCAGAGACCCAGTACTTC
CDR3 protein: CASSLPRGFSETQYF